This TCR beta chain was captured in a study of cytomegalovirus exposure and HLA in healthy donors. CDR3 length: 15 residues. V lost 1 base, J lost 12 bases, and 9 bases stayed unmatched. Germline lookup yields CDR1 SEHNR and CDR2 FQNEAQ (reference sequence). This clone occurred a few times. PCR employed 60 Vbeta and 13 Jbeta primers. Clones were sequenced by immunoSEQ multiplex PCR, and TCRdb holds only the in-frame ones, with some missing. In the table there are 90,000 to 150,000 clones, about 70% of which are singletons. The chain employs TRBV7-9 and TRBJ2-1; 10 bases match TRBD1. This sequence was found in a human donor in good health. Source material: PBMCs. CDR3: CASSLGHGQGGGQFF. CDR3 nucleotides: TGTGCCAGCAGCTTAGGACACGGACAGGGGGGAGGGCAGTTCTTC.